Listed below are T cell receptor beta chains from one sample, sequenced in a study of neurological immune-mediated disorders. Using its own MiXCR run on the 5' RACE reads, TCRdb lists one record per CDR3 protein. Seen here are about 84,000 distinct CDR3 sequences, about a tenth observed once, and the top ten hold under 2%. Sequenced material: PBMCs. Every receptor here comes from a man between 35 and 55 years old in good health. Both conserved end residues are part of each CDR3. The order of the fields is J gene, V gene, clone size, D gene, CDR3 DNA, CDR3 protein. A D gene is named only where the DNA matches it firmly. Expanded clones are given a class, and other clones once, few, many or no size at all.

TRBJ2-1 | TRBV20-1 | many | . | TGCAGTGCTTGGACGGGGCTGACGCCCGGGGGTGAGCAGTTCTTC | CSAWTGLTPGGEQFF
TRBJ1-1 | TRBV6-2/TRBV6-3 | many | . | TGTGCCAGCAGTAACCCGGGGACGTCTGAAGCTTTCTTT | CASSNPGTSEAFF
TRBJ2-7 | TRBV7-2 | many | . | TGTGCCAGCAGCTTCCCGTGGACCACAGCCGAGCAGTACTTC | CASSFPWTTAEQYF
TRBJ2-7 | TRBV7-8 | many | TRBD1 | TGTGCCAACAGCCTGACAGGGGACAGCTACGAGCAGTACTTC | CANSLTGDSYEQYF
TRBJ2-1 | TRBV7-9 | few | TRBD1 | TGTGCCATCGGGACAGGGAATGAGCAGTTCTTC | CAIGTGNEQFF
TRBJ2-2 | TRBV5-6 | many | TRBD1 | TGTGCCAGCAGCTCCACAGGGGGCGGCACCGGGGAGCTGTTTTTT | CASSSTGGGTGELFF
TRBJ2-1 | TRBV6-2/TRBV6-3 | many | . | TGTGCCAGCAGCAAACCGATATACGGGAGATGGTCCTACAATGAGCAGTTCTTC | CASSKPIYGRWSYNEQFF
TRBJ1-1 | TRBV12-3/TRBV12-4 | . | TRBD1 | TGTGCCAGCAGTCCGGGACAGTTGAACACTGAAGCTTTCTTT | CASSPGQLNTEAFF
TRBJ2-6 | TRBV5-1 | many | TRBD2 | TGCGCCAGCAGCTTGGCGGGAGGAGCCGGGGCCAACGTCCTGACTTTC | CASSLAGGAGANVLTF
TRBJ2-7 | TRBV3-1 | many | . | TGTGCCAGCAGCCGGACTCCCCGGGGCGAGCAGTACTTC | CASSRTPRGEQYF
TRBJ2-1 | TRBV5-1 | many | TRBD2 | TGCGCCAGCAGCTCACTAGCGGACGATGAGCAGTTCTTC | CASSSLADDEQFF
TRBJ2-3 | TRBV20-1 | . | TRBD2 | TGCAGTGCTCCCGTGGGCCTGACGGGGGGAGTCACAGATACGCAGTATTTT | CSAPVGLTGGVTDTQYF
TRBJ2-1 | TRBV5-1 | many | TRBD2 | TGCGCCAGCAGCTTGGCTAGGGGGACACTAGCGGGTTTTGGAGAGCAGTTCTTC | CASSLARGTLAGFGEQFF
TRBJ2-7 | TRBV7-2 | many | TRBD1 | TGTGCCAGCAGCTTAAAGGGTCCCAGGGGGCGCGGAAACTACGAGCAGTACTTC | CASSLKGPRGRGNYEQYF
TRBJ1-1 | TRBV12-3/TRBV12-4 | many | . | TGTGCCAGCAGCCGGACCGAGAACACTGAAGCTTTCTTT | CASSRTENTEAFF
TRBJ2-5 | TRBV12-3/TRBV12-4 | many | . | TGTGCCAGCAGTTTTAACGGGGGGCCGGAGGAAGAGACCCAGTACTTC | CASSFNGGPEEETQYF
TRBJ2-6 | TRBV29-1 | many | TRBD2 | TGCAGCGCCGGGAGGGGGGAAGGAGAATCTGGGGCCAACGTCCTGACTTTC | CSAGRGEGESGANVLTF
TRBJ2-7 | TRBV5-8 | . | . | TGTGCCAGCAGCTTGGGACGTTTAGCCTACGAGCAGTACTTC | CASSLGRLAYEQYF
TRBJ1-5 | TRBV27 | many | . | TGTGCCAGCAGTTTAGGCGTCAGCAATCAGCCCCAGCATTTT | CASSLGVSNQPQHF
TRBJ1-2 | TRBV20-1 | many | TRBD1 | TGCAGTGCGATGGGACAGGGGGAAAGTAACTATGGCTACACCTTC | CSAMGQGESNYGYTF
TRBJ2-7 | TRBV11-2 | many | . | TGTGCCAGCGGAAAATTAGAGACCCCCTACGAGCAGTACTTC | CASGKLETPYEQYF
TRBJ2-4 | TRBV20-1 | many | TRBD2 | TGCAGTGCTAGAGATAGCGGGAGGGGGGCCAAAAACATTCAGTACTTC | CSARDSGRGAKNIQYF
TRBJ2-7 | TRBV29-1 | few | . | TGCAGCGTTGGCAGGGACTACGAGCAGTACTTC | CSVGRDYEQYF
TRBJ2-7 | TRBV7-6 | many | TRBD1 | TGTGCCAGCAGCTTAGAATCGGGGGGGACAGGGGGCTCCTACGAGCAGTACTTC | CASSLESGGTGGSYEQYF
TRBJ2-4 | TRBV28 | many | TRBD2 | TGTGCCAGCAGTCCGGGGGGGGAAGGGATTCAGTACTTC | CASSPGGEGIQYF
TRBJ2-3 | TRBV3-1 | once | . | TGTGCAAGCAGCCCCCCGGCCAGCTTGGGAGACACAGATACGCGGTATTTT | CASSPPASLGDTDTRYF
TRBJ2-7 | TRBV9 | many | . | TGTGCCAGCAGCGTAGACATCATCTCCTACGAGCAGTACTTC | CASSVDIISYEQYF
TRBJ1-2 | TRBV29-1 | many | . | TGCAGCCTTAAACAGGACTATGGCTACACCTTC | CSLKQDYGYTF
TRBJ2-1 | TRBV29-1 | many | TRBD1 | TGCAGCGTTGCTACAGGGGGCCCCTACAATGAGCAGTTCTTC | CSVATGGPYNEQFF
TRBJ2-7 | TRBV10-3 | many | . | TGTGCCATCTGCCGGGACGCTAACTCCTACGAGCAGTACTTC | CAICRDANSYEQYF
TRBJ2-1 | TRBV14 | . | . | TGTGCCAGCAGCCAAGGAAGCTCCTACAATGAGCAGTTCTTC | CASSQGSSYNEQFF
TRBJ1-2 | TRBV18 | many | . | TGTGCCAGCTCGGGGACCTTTGGCTACACCTTC | CASSGTFGYTF
TRBJ2-3 | TRBV20-1 | many | TRBD2 | TGCAGTGCTGTAAACCGACTAGCGGAAAGCACAGATACGCAGTATTTT | CSAVNRLAESTDTQYF
TRBJ1-2 | TRBV29-1 | many | TRBD1 | TGCAGCGTTGAAGTCGCAGGGGGAGAGGAAAACACCTTC | CSVEVAGGEENTF
TRBJ1-1 | TRBV2 | many | . | TGTGCCAGCAGTGCCCCGACCGGCGGGGGGCTCGACACTGAAGCTTTCTTT | CASSAPTGGGLDTEAFF
TRBJ1-1 | TRBV7-8 | many | . | TGTGCCAGCAGCTTTGGGGTGCACAACAGGGTTGAAACTGAAGCTTTCTTT | CASSFGVHNRVETEAFF
TRBJ2-1 | TRBV6-6 | many | TRBD2 | TGTGCCAGCAGTTACAGCGGGGGGCTGAATGAGCAGTTCTTC | CASSYSGGLNEQFF
TRBJ2-1 | TRBV20-1 | many | TRBD1 | TGCAGTGCTCCAAATAGGGGGACAGGGGGTAATGAGCAGTTCTTC | CSAPNRGTGGNEQFF
TRBJ2-7 | TRBV7-9 | many | . | TGTGCCAGCAGCTCCAGTGGCCTTCCCGCTTACGAGCAGTACTTC | CASSSSGLPAYEQYF
TRBJ2-7 | TRBV10-3 | many | . | TGTGCCATCAGTGGAGGGACTTACGAGCAGTACTTC | CAISGGTYEQYF
TRBJ2-6 | TRBV27 | many | TRBD1 | TGTGCCAGCAGTCCCAAGGGACAGGTAATCGGGACCAACGTCCTGACTTTC | CASSPKGQVIGTNVLTF
TRBJ1-2 | TRBV9 | many | TRBD1 | TGTGCCAGCACCTCTGACAGGGACTATGGCTACACCTTC | CASTSDRDYGYTF
TRBJ2-5 | TRBV29-1 | many | . | TGCAGCGTTGAACTCCCCACAAAGGAGACCCAGTACTTC | CSVELPTKETQYF
TRBJ2-5 | TRBV5-1 | few | TRBD2 | TGCGCCAGCAGCCTTTCGACTAGCGGGGTAAAAGAGACCCAGTACTTC | CASSLSTSGVKETQYF
TRBJ2-3 | TRBV19 | many | TRBD2 | TGTGCCAGTAGTATGAAACTAGCGGGGGGGCCGGATACGCAGTATTTT | CASSMKLAGGPDTQYF
TRBJ2-7 | TRBV11-2 | many | . | TGTGCCAGCAGCTTATGGGCCGGGCCAAGCTCCTACGAGCAGTACTTC | CASSLWAGPSSYEQYF
TRBJ2-1 | TRBV20-1 | many | . | TGCAGTGCTAGAGGGCTAGCTCATTACAATGAGCAGTTCTTC | CSARGLAHYNEQFF
TRBJ2-3 | TRBV28 | many | . | TGTGCCAGCAGTTTATCGACGCCTAGCACAGATACGCAGTATTTT | CASSLSTPSTDTQYF
TRBJ1-6 | TRBV20-1 | many | TRBD1 | TGCAGTGCTAGAGGGACAGGGGCGGCCCTTAATTCACCCCTCCACTTT | CSARGTGAALNSPLHF
TRBJ2-1 | TRBV29-1 | many | TRBD2 | TGCAGCGTCGAGCAGCGGGGCAGATACAATGAGCAGTTCTTC | CSVEQRGRYNEQFF
TRBJ1-5 | TRBV29-1 | many | . | TGCAGCGTTGTGTACGACATCGGACGGCCCCAGCATTTT | CSVVYDIGRPQHF
TRBJ2-2 | TRBV12-3/TRBV12-4 | many | . | TGTGCCAGCAGCCCGCCCACCGGGGAGCTGTTTTTT | CASSPPTGELFF
TRBJ1-3 | TRBV6-5 | many | . | TGTGCCAGCAGTCTCGGCTCTGGAAACACCATATATTTT | CASSLGSGNTIYF
TRBJ2-6 | TRBV5-5 | many | . | TGTGCCAGCAGCTTGGAACCTTTCTCTGGGGCCAACGTCCTGACTTTC | CASSLEPFSGANVLTF
TRBJ1-5 | TRBV24-1 | many | . | TGTGCCACCAGTGACCCTGGGACGGGTGCCCAGCATTTT | CATSDPGTGAQHF
TRBJ1-1 | TRBV5-1 | many | . | TGCGCCAGCAGCCGGGACACGTCCAGCGAAGCTTTCTTT | CASSRDTSSEAFF
TRBJ2-1 | TRBV6-5 | many | . | TGTGCCAGCAGTTACTCCGGCGGGACTTACAATGAGCAGTTCTTC | CASSYSGGTYNEQFF
TRBJ2-1 | TRBV27 | . | TRBD2 | TGTGCCAGCAGTTCCCTAGCGGGAGATGGAAATGAGCAGTTCTTC | CASSSLAGDGNEQFF